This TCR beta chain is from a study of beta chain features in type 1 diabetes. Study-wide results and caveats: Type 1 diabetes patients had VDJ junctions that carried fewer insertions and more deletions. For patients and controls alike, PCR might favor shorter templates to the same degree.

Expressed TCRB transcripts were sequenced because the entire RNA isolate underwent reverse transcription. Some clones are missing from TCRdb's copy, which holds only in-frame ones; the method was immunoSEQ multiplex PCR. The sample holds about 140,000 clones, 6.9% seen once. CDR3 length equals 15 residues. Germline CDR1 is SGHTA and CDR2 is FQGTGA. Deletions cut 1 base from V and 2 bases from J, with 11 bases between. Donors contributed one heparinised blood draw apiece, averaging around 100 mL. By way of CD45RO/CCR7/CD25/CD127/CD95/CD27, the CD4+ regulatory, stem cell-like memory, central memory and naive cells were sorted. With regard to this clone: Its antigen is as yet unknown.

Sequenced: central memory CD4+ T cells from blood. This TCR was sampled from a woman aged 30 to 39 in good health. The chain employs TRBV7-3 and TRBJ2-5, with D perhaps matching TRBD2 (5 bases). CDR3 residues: CASSLNGGSQETQYF. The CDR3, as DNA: TGTGCCAGCAGCTTAAATGGCGGGTCTCAAGAGACCCAGTACTTC.